Listed below are T cell receptor beta chains from one sample, sequenced in a study of post-analysis software for immune sequencing data. TCRdb used MiXCR to reprocess the PCR reads, holding one entry per CDR3 protein. The data hold about 160,000 distinct CDR3 sequences, with around 36% observed a single time. Specimen: blood, collected after autologous hematopoietic stem cell transplantation. Source of these receptors: a girl aged 10-17 years with multiple sclerosis. CDR3s include the opening cysteine and the closing phenylalanine or tryptophan. The D gene is left open where the match is weak. Clone size is given for some rows only: seen once, a few or many times, or a class if the clone is expanded.

len | d_gene | j_gene | abundance | v_gene | CDR3nt | CDR3aa
15 | - | TRBJ1-5 | - | TRBV5-6 | TGTGCCAGCAGCCTGAGTGGAAGCGGTCGATGGCCCCAGCATTTT | CASSLSGSGRWPQHF
15 | - | TRBJ2-1 | - | TRBV6-6 | TGTGCCAGCAGGGTTAGGGTGAGCTCCTACAATGAGCAGTTCTTC | CASRVRVSSYNEQFF
15 | TRBD2 | TRBJ2-7 | many | TRBV20-1 | TGCAGTGCTAGAGATCGGACTAGCGGGAGATACGAGCAGTACTTC | CSARDRTSGRYEQYF
14 | - | TRBJ2-1 | - | TRBV15 | TGTGCCACCAGCAGAGATGCACCGGTGGATGAGCAGTTCTTC | CATSRDAPVDEQFF
15 | TRBD2 | TRBJ2-7 | - | TRBV7-3 | TGTGCCAGCAGCCAGTCGGGGAGGGAGCGGGGCGAGCAGTACTTC | CASSQSGRERGEQYF
14 | - | TRBJ1-2 | - | TRBV7-9 | TGTGCCAGCAGCGATCACGACAGGAACAGTGGCTACACCTTC | CASSDHDRNSGYTF
17 | TRBD1 | TRBJ2-5 | few | TRBV20-1 | TGCAGCGTAGGTGGAAGGGACAGGGGGCGAGGGGAAGAGACCCAGTACTTC | CSVGGRDRGRGEETQYF
15 | - | TRBJ2-1 | - | TRBV7-3 | TGTGCCAGCAGCTTAACACCCAGCTCCTACAATGAGCAGTTCTTC | CASSLTPSSYNEQFF
14 | TRBD2 | TRBJ2-1 | - | TRBV13 | TGTGCCAGCAGCTACGGGACTAGATTCTATGAGCAGTTCTTC | CASSYGTRFYEQFF
13 | TRBD1 | TRBJ1-2 | - | TRBV5-1 | TGCGCCAGCAGCTTAAAGGGGGCGGAAGGCTACACCTTC | CASSLKGAEGYTF
13 | - | TRBJ1-1 | - | TRBV7-9 | TGTGCCAGCAGGACTACAGGGAACACTGAAGCTTTCTTT | CASRTTGNTEAFF
14 | TRBD1 | TRBJ2-7 | few | TRBV6-5 | TGTGCCAGCAGTTACGGACAGGGTATCCGCGAGCAGTACTTC | CASSYGQGIREQYF
13 | - | TRBJ1-2 | few | TRBV9 | TGTGCCAGCAGCGGCTTCTTAAAGGATGGCTACACCTTC | CASSGFLKDGYTF
17 | TRBD1 | TRBJ1-4 | - | TRBV14 | TGTGCCAGCAGCCACGTCCCGGGACAGGGAACTAATGAAAAACTGTTTTTT | CASSHVPGQGTNEKLFF
14 | - | TRBJ1-1 | few | TRBV6-1 | TGTGCCAGCAGTGAAACACCAACGAACACTGAAGCTTTCTTT | CASSETPTNTEAFF
15 | TRBD2 | TRBJ2-1 | - | TRBV5-1 | TGCGCCAGCAGCTTGTCAGGACTAGCGCCCAATGAGCAGTTCTTC | CASSLSGLAPNEQFF
14 | TRBD1 | TRBJ1-2 | few | TRBV7-9 | TGTGCCAGCAGCTTAGGAGGGGGCCTCTATGGCTACACCTTC | CASSLGGGLYGYTF
16 | TRBD2 | TRBJ2-2 | many | TRBV7-3 | TGTGCCAGCAGCATGGGACTAGCGGGAGCCGCCGGGGAGCTGTTTTTT | CASSMGLAGAAGELFF
14 | - | TRBJ1-2 | few | TRBV4-1 | TGCGCCAGCAGCCAAGAGACGTCGACAGTAGGCTACACCTTC | CASSQETSTVGYTF
14 | TRBD2 | TRBJ2-1 | many | TRBV12-3/TRBV12-4 | TGTGCCAGCAGTGCGGGAGGGCATCTCAATGAGCAGTTCTTC | CASSAGGHLNEQFF
16 | - | TRBJ2-5 | few | TRBV7-8 | TGTGCCAGCAGCTGGGCCGGGGGCAGATCAAGAGATACCCAGTACTTC | CASSWAGGRSRDTQYF
16 | TRBD2 | TRBJ2-1 | - | TRBV20-1 | TGCAGTGCTAGTGAAGGGCAGCGGGACGTCGACAATGAGCAGTTCTTC | CSASEGQRDVDNEQFF
13 | - | TRBJ2-1 | - | TRBV20-1 | TGCAGTGTCGCGCGGGATCCCTACAATGAGCGGTTCTTC | CSVARDPYNERFF
18 | TRBD2 | TRBJ2-1 | many | TRBV7-9 | TGTGCCAGCAGCCCCTCCGGACTAGCGGGAGTAACCTACAATGAGCAGTTCTTC | CASSPSGLAGVTYNEQFF
14 | - | TRBJ2-6 | many | TRBV5-1 | TGCGCCAGCACCCGCGTAGTTGGGGCCAACGTCCTGACTTTC | CASTRVVGANVLTF
15 | TRBD2 | TRBJ2-3 | many | TRBV20-1 | TGCAGTGCCCGACTAGCGGGGGTCTCCACAGATACGCAGTATTTT | CSARLAGVSTDTQYF
13 | TRBD1 | TRBJ1-1 | once | TRBV12-3/TRBV12-4 | TGTGCCAGCAGTTCGCCGGGACAGCCGCGGGCTTTCTTT | CASSSPGQPRAFF
16 | - | TRBJ1-1 | - | TRBV7-8 | TGTGCCGGCAGCTTAGAAACCATCCGACAGAACACTGAAGCTTTCTTT | CAGSLETIRQNTEAFF
17 | - | TRBJ2-3 | few | TRBV5-6 | TGTGCCAGCAGCCCCCCCGTGGGGGGAGCACCCACCTATACGCAGTATTTT | CASSPPVGGAPTYTQYF
16 | TRBD2 | TRBJ2-2 | - | TRBV5-1 | TGCGCCAGCAGCTTCGGACTAGCGGGAGTGAGGGGGGAGCTGTTTTTT | CASSFGLAGVRGELFF
14 | TRBD2 | TRBJ2-7 | - | TRBV20-1 | TGCAGTGCTAGCGGGGGGGGCAGCTCCTACGAGCAGTACTTC | CSASGGGSSYEQYF
14 | - | TRBJ2-7 | - | TRBV24-1 | TGTGCCACCGGAGGGCCAGGCCCCTACAATGAGCAGTACTTC | CATGGPGPYNEQYF
16 | TRBD1 | TRBJ2-7 | few | TRBV3-1 | TGTGCCAGCAGCCAGGGCAATCAGGGGGCGTTTGCCGAGCAGTACTTC | CASSQGNQGAFAEQYF
15 | TRBD1 | TRBJ1-6 | few | TRBV3-1 | TGTGCCAGCAGCCAAGGACAGGGGCTGTCCTCACCCCTCCACTTT | CASSQGQGLSSPLHF
17 | - | TRBJ2-1 | - | TRBV6-1 | TGTGCCAGCAGGAGGGCAAGCGCCGGAGGATGGCAGGATGAGCAGTTCTTC | CASRRASAGGWQDEQFF
13 | - | TRBJ2-3 | many | TRBV11-2 | TGTGCCAGCAGCTTAGTCCGCACAGATACGCAGTATTTT | CASSLVRTDTQYF
14 | - | TRBJ2-7 | - | TRBV6-6 | TGTGCCAGCAGCACAGGGATGTTTAGCTACGAGCAGTACTTC | CASSTGMFSYEQYF
13 | - | TRBJ2-1 | - | TRBV7-3 | TGTGCCAGCAGCACTCGTGGGGGTAACGAGCAGTTCTTC | CASSTRGGNEQFF
15 | TRBD2 | TRBJ2-7 | few | TRBV20-1 | TGCAGTGCTAGTGACTTAGCGGGCAAGCTCTACGAGCAGTACTTC | CSASDLAGKLYEQYF
18 | TRBD2 | TRBJ2-7 | few | TRBV7-8 | TGTGCCAGCAGCCCTTGGACTAGCGGGAGTAGCCCCTACTACGAGCAGTACTTC | CASSPWTSGSSPYYEQYF